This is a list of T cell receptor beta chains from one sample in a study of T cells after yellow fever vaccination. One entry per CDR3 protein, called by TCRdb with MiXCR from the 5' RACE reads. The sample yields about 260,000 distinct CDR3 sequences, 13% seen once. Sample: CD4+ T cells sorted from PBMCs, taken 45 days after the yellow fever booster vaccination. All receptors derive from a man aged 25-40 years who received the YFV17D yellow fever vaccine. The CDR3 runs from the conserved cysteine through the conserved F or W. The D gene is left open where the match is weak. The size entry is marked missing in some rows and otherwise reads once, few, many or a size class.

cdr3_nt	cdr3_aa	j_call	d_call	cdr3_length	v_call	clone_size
TGTGCCAGCAGCTTGACGAGGGCCACAGATACGCAGTATTTT	CASSLTRATDTQYF	TRBJ2-3	-	14	TRBV11-2	few
TGCAGCGTTGATCTCCCTCAAGATACCCAGTACTTC	CSVDLPQDTQYF	TRBJ2-5	-	12	TRBV29-1	-
TGTGCCAGCAGCTTAGCGTCTCCTAGCTCCTACAATGAGCAGTTCTTC	CASSLASPSSYNEQFF	TRBJ2-1	-	16	TRBV7-2	-
TGCGCCAGCCGCGACAGGGGCACTGAAGCTTTCTTT	CASRDRGTEAFF	TRBJ1-1	TRBD1	12	TRBV5-1	-
TGTGCCAGCAGCCAAAGGGGAGAGGGGCAGTACTTC	CASSQRGEGQYF	TRBJ2-7	-	12	TRBV3-1	few
TGCGCCAGCAACACCGGGACCGGCCGGTTGAATGAGCAGTTCTTC	CASNTGTGRLNEQFF	TRBJ2-1	-	15	TRBV5-1	-
TGTGCCAGCAGCGCAACCATCTCTAGCGGGACGGGAGGAAACATTCAGTACTTC	CASSATISSGTGGNIQYF	TRBJ2-4	TRBD2	18	TRBV7-6	-
TGTGCCAGCAGCCGACGACTAGCTAAAGAGGGGACCCAGTACTTC	CASSRRLAKEGTQYF	TRBJ2-5	TRBD2	15	TRBV5-4	-
TGTGCCAGCAGCTTCCTCATCGCGGGAGTTGGCCCCGAGCAGTACTTC	CASSFLIAGVGPEQYF	TRBJ2-7	TRBD2	16	TRBV7-2	-
TGCAGTGCTAGAAGCGGGAGTAGGGAAGATACGCAGTATTTT	CSARSGSREDTQYF	TRBJ2-3	TRBD2	14	TRBV20-1	many
TGCAGTGCTAGCTCCTCCACTGGGAACACTGAAGCTTTCTTT	CSASSSTGNTEAFF	TRBJ1-1	-	14	TRBV20-1	-
TGTGCCAGCAGTAATCGGGACAGGGTATTAGATGAGCAGTTCTTC	CASSNRDRVLDEQFF	TRBJ2-1	TRBD1	15	TRBV12-3/TRBV12-4	few
TGTGCCAGCAGCCAATCGGGGACTAGGAATGAGCAGTTCTTC	CASSQSGTRNEQFF	TRBJ2-1	TRBD2	14	TRBV16	-
TGTGCCAGCACCACTACCTACAATGAGCAGTTCTTC	CASTTTYNEQFF	TRBJ2-1	-	12	TRBV7-9	few
TGCAGTGCTCTACTGGTGGGAGGCAATGAGCAGTTCTTC	CSALLVGGNEQFF	TRBJ2-1	-	13	TRBV20-1	few
TGCAGTACAAAGAGCGGGATAGGGAACGAGCAGTACTTC	CSTKSGIGNEQYF	TRBJ2-7	TRBD2	13	TRBV20-1	-
TGCGCCAGCAGCTTCTGGGGGTTCGGAACTGAAGCTTTCTTT	CASSFWGFGTEAFF	TRBJ1-1	-	14	TRBV5-1	few
TGCGCCAGCAGCCCGGGACAGGTAGAAAAACTGTTTTTT	CASSPGQVEKLFF	TRBJ1-4	TRBD1	13	TRBV5-1	-